This entry describes one TCR beta chain. The germline gene is not matched at one end of the junction; a read error may be the cause. The data are from a study of monozygotic twins with cystic fibrosis. Clones were sequenced by immunoSEQ multiplex PCR, and TCRdb holds only the in-frame ones, with some missing. The table has 35,000 or so clones, over 75% seen once. This CDR3 has 14 amino acids. CDR1 and CDR2 (germline): SGHTS, YDEGEE. The chain has TRBV5-8 and TRBJ2-3; 7 bases fit TRBD2. The receptor's source is a girl aged 2 to 9 with cystic fibrosis. Material: blood. The CDR3 bases are TGCGCCAGCAGCCAAGGCGGGGGACGAGATACGCAGTATTTT. Translated, it gives CASSQGGGRDTQYF.